What follows are 13 T cell receptor beta chains derived from one specimen sequenced in a study of blood T cell repertoires in COVID-19. TCRdb's table, derived via immunoSEQ multiplex PCR, lists solely in-frame clones and lacks some. This table holds roughly 260,000 clones, around 89% found once. The specimen was peripheral blood. These receptor sequences come from a man in his 60s who had recovered from COVID-19.

This chain links TRBV5-1 with TRBJ2-7; tentative D call: TRBD1 (6 bases). Germline V gene sequence: CDR1 SGHRS, CDR2 YFSETQ. The CDR3 spans 14 residues. Trimming removed 0 bases at V and 3 bases at J, with 10 bases between. The CDR3 region is CASSLVTGSYEQYF. Here the CDR3 DNA reads TGCGCCAGCAGCTTGGTTACAGGGAGCTACGAGCAGTACTTC.

The rearrangement links TRBV6-5 to TRBJ2-7, with TRBD1 matching 9 bases. With 2 bases clipped from V and 7 bases from J, the junction kept 6 bases outside the gene matches. This CDR3 has 14 residues. Germline CDR1 and CDR2: MNHEY and SVGAGI. The CDR3 spells CASSYLGTGREQYF. The CDR3 nucleotides are TGTGCCAGCAGTTACCTCGGGACAGGGAGAGAGCAGTACTTC.

The V call is TRBV11-3, the J call TRBJ2-5; 9 bases fit TRBD2. The trim removed 0 bases at V and 4 bases at J, leaving 6 bases unmatched. The CDR3 has 16 residues. CDR1 SGHNT and CDR2 YENEEA come from the germline V gene. CDR3 protein: CASSLDRTSERETQYF. The CDR3 DNA reads TGTGCCAGCAGCTTAGACAGGACTAGCGAAAGAGAGACCCAGTACTTC.

The V and J genes are TRBV5-1 and TRBJ2-7; weak D call: TRBD2 (5 bases). The germline CDR1 and CDR2 sequences are SGHRS and YFSETQ. This CDR3 has 12 residues. Trimming left V 5 bases short and J 5 bases short, with 11 bases between. Here the CDR3 DNA reads TGCGCCAGCAGGGACGACGGGGACGAGCAGTACTTC. Protein product: CASRDDGDEQYF. The entire variable domain, with the rest obtained from reference TRBV5-1 and TRBJ2-7, is as follows: KAGVTQTPRYLIKTRGQQVTLSCSPISGHRSVSWYQQTPGQGLQFLFEYFSETQRNKGNFPGRFSGRQFSNSRSEMNVSTLELGDSALYLCASRDDGDEQYFGPGTRLTVT.

This chain connects TRBV14 to TRBJ2-5; 7 nucleotides agree with TRBD2. Trimming at V came to 1 base and at J to 4 bases, leaving 9 bases not matched to a gene. The CDR3 runs 16 residues. Germline V lookup: CDR1 SGHDN, CDR2 FVKESK. This chain's CDR3 is CASSQGVAGNVETQYF. CDR3 bases: TGTGCCAGCAGCCAAGGGGTAGCGGGTAATGTAGAGACCCAGTACTTC.

This chain uses TRBV13 with TRBJ1-1, with D tentatively TRBD1 (6 bases). V lost 0 bases and J 3 bases, leaving 8 bases between the germline ends. The CDR3 has 14 residues. Germline assignment: CDR1 PRHDT and CDR2 FYEKMQ (reference sequence). This CDR3 reads CASSLGGQYTEAFF. CDR3 DNA sequence: TGTGCCAGCAGCTTAGGTGGACAGTACACTGAAGCTTTCTTT.

The rearrangement joins TRBV19 to TRBJ1-3; D remains unclear. The CDR3 spans 13 residues. Germline V gene lookup returns CDR1 LNHDA and CDR2 SQIVND (reference sequence). V was clipped by 1 base and J by 4 bases, with 5 bases between them. The CDR3 sequence is CASSIGGGNTIYF. The DNA of the CDR3 is TGTGCCAGTAGTATAGGAGGAGGAAACACCATATATTTT.

This sequence joins TRBV12-5 and TRBJ1-1, with TRBD1 identical over 8 bases. CDR3 length: 16 amino acids. V lost 0 bases and J lost 11; bases outside the gene matches: 14. Germline lookup yields CDR1 LGHNT and CDR2 FRNRAP. CDR3: CASGLVRSGGASGAFF. CDR3 DNA sequence: TGTGCTAGTGGTTTGGTACGATCAGGGGGCGCCTCGGGGGCTTTCTTT. The complete variable domain, with remaining parts taken from reference TRBV12-5 and TRBJ1-1, reads DARVTQTPRHKVTEMGQEVTMRCQPILGHNTVFWYRQTMMQGLELLAYFRNRAPLDDSGMPKDRFSAEMPDATLATLKIQPSEPRDSAVYFCASGLVRSGGASGAFFGQGTRLTVV.

This clone was picked up a small number of times. The chain recombines TRBV3-1 (or the pseudogene TRBV3-2) with TRBJ1-5; D ambiguous. The CDR3 consists of 8 residues. In germline, CDR1 is LGHDT, CDR2 YNNKEL (reference sequence). V dropped 11 bases and J dropped 9 bases, with 5 bases sitting between them. CDR3 in amino acids: CAEGPQHF. As DNA, the CDR3 is TGTGCCGAGGGGCCCCAGCATTTT.

This clone has just one count. The chain is built from TRBV27 and TRBJ1-5; a weak D match, TRBD1 (6 bases). V lost 3 bases and J 9 bases, leaving 12 bases between the germline ends. The CDR3 extends over 13 amino acids. CDR1 and CDR2 (germline): MNHEY, SMNVEV (reference sequence). CDR3 in amino acids: CASSLSQGPPQHF. For the CDR3, the DNA is TGTGCCAGCAGTTTGTCACAGGGCCCGCCCCAGCATTTT.

The rearrangement joins TRBV7-9 to TRBJ1-4; D possibly corresponds to TRBD1 (5 bases). Germline loops: CDR1 SEHNR, CDR2 FQNEAQ (reference sequence). V lost 5 bases, J lost 7 bases, and 17 bases lay in between. The CDR3 is 15 amino acids. CDR3 in amino acids: CASSARGPGSEKLFF. The CDR3 DNA reads TGTGCCAGCAGCGCAAGGGGCCCCGGCAGTGAAAAACTGTTTTTT.

In nucleotides, the CDR3 is TGTGCCTGGAGTGCCGGGAGCCTAAATCAGCCCCAGCATTTT. It translates to CAWSAGSLNQPQHF. The chain carries TRBV30 and TRBJ1-5, with D unresolved. Per the germline V gene, CDR1 is GTSNPN and CDR2 is SVGIG (reference sequence). The ends were cut back, 1 base at V and 4 bases at J, with 11 bases in the middle. The CDR3 runs 14 residues.

This chain links TRBV5-1 with TRBJ2-7, with 12 bases aligning to TRBD2. Per germline, CDR1 SGHRS and CDR2 YFSETQ. The V gene end was trimmed by 0 bases and the J gene end by 2 bases; junction bases not matched to a gene: 3. The CDR3 consists of 16 residues. The CDR3 bases are TGCGCCAGCAGCTTGGTTACTAGCGGGGGGCCCTACGAGCAGTACTTC. Translation gives CASSLVTSGGPYEQYF.